This T cell receptor (beta chain) derives from a study of OX40 agonist ivuxolimab in advanced cancers. Study observations and caveats: More expanded clones were found, on average, in CD8+ than in CD4+ T cells.

Using immunoSEQ multiplex PCR, the repertoire was profiled, and TCRdb retains in-frame clones only, with some absent. This table holds approximately 74,000 clones, more than 80% found once. As to this clone: The antigen remains undetermined.

Exclusion of a patient followed from autoimmune disease history or systemic immunosuppression. Material: CD4+ or CD8+ T cells sorted from blood, obtained in a trial of the OX40 agonist ivuxolimab. This receptor was identified in an adult with an advanced solid tumor such as melanoma, head and neck, liver or kidney cancer.

This CDR3 is CASSPVWGETQYF. DNA for the CDR3: TGTGCCAGCTCACCAGTGTGGGGGGAGACCCAGTACTTC. The chain has TRBV18 and TRBJ2-5; tentatively, D is TRBD1 or TRBD2 (5 bases each). The germline CDR1 and CDR2 sequences are KGHSH and LQKENI. V lost 2 bases and J 5 bases, leaving 9 bases between the germline ends. CDR3 length: 13 amino acids.